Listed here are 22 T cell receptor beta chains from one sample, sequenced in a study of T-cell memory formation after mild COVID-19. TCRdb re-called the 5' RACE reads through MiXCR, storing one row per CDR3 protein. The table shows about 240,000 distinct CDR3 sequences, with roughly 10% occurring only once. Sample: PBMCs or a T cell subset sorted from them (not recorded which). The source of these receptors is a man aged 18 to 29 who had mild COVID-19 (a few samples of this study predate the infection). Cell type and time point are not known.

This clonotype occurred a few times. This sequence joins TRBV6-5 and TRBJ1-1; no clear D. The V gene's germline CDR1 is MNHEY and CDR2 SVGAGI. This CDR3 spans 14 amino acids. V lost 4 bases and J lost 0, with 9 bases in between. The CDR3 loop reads CASSSWIMNTEAFF. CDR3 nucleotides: TGTGCCAGCAGTTCCTGGATCATGAACACTGAAGCTTTCTTT.

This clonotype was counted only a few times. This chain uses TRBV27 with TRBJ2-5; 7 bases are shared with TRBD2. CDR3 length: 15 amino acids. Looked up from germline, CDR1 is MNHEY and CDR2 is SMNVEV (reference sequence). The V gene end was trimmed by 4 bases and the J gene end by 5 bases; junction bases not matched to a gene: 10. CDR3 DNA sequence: TGTGCCAGCAGTTCCGCCCAAACGGGGGGTGAGACCCAGTACTTC. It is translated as CASSSAQTGGETQYF.

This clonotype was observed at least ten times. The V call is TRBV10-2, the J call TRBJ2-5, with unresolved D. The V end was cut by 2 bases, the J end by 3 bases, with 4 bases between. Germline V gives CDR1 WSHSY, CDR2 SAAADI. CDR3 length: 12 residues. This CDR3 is CASSEQKETQYF. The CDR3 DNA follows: TGCGCCAGCAGTGAGCAGAAAGAGACCCAGTACTTC.

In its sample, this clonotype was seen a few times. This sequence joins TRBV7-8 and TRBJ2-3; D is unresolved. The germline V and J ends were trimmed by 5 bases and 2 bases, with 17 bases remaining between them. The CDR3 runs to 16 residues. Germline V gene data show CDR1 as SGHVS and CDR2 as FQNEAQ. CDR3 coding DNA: TGTGCCAGCAGCCGCTCCGCACGGCTTCTCACAGATACGCAGTATTTT. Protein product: CASSRSARLLTDTQYF.

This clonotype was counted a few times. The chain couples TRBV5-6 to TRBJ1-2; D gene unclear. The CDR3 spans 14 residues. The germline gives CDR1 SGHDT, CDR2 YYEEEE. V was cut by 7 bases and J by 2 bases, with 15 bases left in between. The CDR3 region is CASGSARSNYGYTF. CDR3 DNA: TGTGCCAGCGGGTCGGCTAGGAGCAACTATGGCTACACCTTC.

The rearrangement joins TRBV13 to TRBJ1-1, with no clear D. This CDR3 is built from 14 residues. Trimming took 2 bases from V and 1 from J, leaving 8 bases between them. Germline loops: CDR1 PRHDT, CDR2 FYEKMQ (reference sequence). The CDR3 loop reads CASSLRRGNTEAFF. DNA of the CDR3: TGTGCCAGCAGCTTACGACGGGGGAACACTGAAGCTTTCTTT.

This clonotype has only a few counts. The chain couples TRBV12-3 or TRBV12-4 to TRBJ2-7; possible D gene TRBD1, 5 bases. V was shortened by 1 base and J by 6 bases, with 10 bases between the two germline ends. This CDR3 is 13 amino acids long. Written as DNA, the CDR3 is TGTGCCAGCAGTTTAGGGACACGGGTCGAGCAGTACGTC. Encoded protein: CASSLGTRVEQYV.

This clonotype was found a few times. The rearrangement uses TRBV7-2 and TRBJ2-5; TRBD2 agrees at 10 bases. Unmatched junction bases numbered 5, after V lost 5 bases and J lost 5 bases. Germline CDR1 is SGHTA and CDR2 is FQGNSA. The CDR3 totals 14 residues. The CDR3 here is CASSTGLAAETQYF. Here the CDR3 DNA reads TGTGCCAGCAGCACCGGACTAGCGGCGGAGACCCAGTACTTC.

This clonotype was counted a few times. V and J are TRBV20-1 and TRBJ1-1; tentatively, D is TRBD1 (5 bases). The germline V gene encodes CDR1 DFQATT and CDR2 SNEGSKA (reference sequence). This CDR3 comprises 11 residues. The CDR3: CSAEGFGEAFF. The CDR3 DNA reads TGCAGCGCGGAGGGGTTTGGTGAAGCTTTCTTT.

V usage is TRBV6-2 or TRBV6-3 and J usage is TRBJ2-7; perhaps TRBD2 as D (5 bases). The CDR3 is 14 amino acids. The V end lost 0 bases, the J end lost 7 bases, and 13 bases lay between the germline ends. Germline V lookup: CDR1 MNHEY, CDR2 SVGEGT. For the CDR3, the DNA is TGTGCCAGCAGTTACTCGAAATCTACGGGAGAGCAGTACGTC. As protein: CASSYSKSTGEQYV.

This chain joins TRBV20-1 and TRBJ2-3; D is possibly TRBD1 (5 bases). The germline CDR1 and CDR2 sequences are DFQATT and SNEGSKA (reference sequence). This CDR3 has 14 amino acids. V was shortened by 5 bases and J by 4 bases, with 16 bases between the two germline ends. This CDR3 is CSAQGGRGADTQYF. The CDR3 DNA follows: TGCAGTGCTCAGGGCGGTAGGGGCGCAGATACGCAGTATTTT.

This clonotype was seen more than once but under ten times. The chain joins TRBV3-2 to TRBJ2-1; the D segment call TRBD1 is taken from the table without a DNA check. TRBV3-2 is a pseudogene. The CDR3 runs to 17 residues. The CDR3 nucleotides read TGTGCCAGCAGCCAAGATGGGGGGTTCATGGTTTCAAATGAGCAGTTCTTC. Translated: CASSQDGGFMVSNEQFF.

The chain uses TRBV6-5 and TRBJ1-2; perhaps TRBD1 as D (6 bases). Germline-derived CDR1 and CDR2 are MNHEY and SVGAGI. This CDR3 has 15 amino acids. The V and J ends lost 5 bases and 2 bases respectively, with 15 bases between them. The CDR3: CASSPQGTSNYGYTF. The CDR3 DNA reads TGTGCCAGCAGTCCACAGGGAACCTCCAACTATGGCTACACCTTC.

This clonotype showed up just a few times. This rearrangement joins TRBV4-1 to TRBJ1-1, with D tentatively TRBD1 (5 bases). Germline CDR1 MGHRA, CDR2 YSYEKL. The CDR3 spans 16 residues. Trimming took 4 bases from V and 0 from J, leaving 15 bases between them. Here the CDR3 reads CASSPRTTAMNTEAFF. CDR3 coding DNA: TGCGCCAGCAGCCCAAGGACAACTGCCATGAACACTGAAGCTTTCTTT.

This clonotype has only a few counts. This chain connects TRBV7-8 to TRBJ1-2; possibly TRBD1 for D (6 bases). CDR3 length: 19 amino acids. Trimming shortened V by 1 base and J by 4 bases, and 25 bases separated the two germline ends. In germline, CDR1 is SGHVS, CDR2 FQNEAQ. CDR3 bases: TGTGCCAGCAGCTTAGAGGGGGGTCCGGGTGGCCCACGGGGCTATGGCTACACCTTC. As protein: CASSLEGGPGGPRGYGYTF.

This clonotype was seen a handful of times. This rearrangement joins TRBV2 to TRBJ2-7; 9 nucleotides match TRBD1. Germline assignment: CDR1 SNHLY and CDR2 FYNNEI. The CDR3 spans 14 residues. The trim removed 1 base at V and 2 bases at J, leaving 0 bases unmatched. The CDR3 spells CASSEGTGAYEQYV. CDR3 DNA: TGTGCCAGCAGTGAAGGGACAGGGGCCTACGAGCAGTACGTC.

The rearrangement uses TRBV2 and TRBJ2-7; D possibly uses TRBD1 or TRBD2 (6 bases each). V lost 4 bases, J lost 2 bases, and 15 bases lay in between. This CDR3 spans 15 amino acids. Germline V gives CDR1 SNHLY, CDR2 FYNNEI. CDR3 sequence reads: CASSGFGGPTYEQYV. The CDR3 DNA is TGTGCCAGCAGTGGATTTGGGGGGCCTACCTACGAGCAGTACGTC.

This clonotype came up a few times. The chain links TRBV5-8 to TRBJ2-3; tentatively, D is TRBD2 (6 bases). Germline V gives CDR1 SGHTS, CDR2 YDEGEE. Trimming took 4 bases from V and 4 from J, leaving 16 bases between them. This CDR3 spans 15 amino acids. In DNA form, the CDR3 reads TGTGCCAGCAGCCCGGGACTCGGGACGCCAGATACGCAGTATTTT. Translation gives CASSPGLGTPDTQYF.

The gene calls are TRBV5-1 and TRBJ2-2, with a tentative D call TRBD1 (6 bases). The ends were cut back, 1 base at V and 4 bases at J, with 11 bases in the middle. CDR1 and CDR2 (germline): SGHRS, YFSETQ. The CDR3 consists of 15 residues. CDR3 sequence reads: CASSLTGLSTGELFF. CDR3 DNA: TGCGCCAGCAGCTTGACAGGGTTGAGCACCGGGGAGCTGTTTTTT. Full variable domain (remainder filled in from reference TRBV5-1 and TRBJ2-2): KAGVTQTPRYLIKTRGQQVTLSCSPISGHRSVSWYQQTPGQGLQFLFEYFSETQRNKGNFPGRFSGRQFSNSRSEMNVSTLELGDSALYLCASSLTGLSTGELFFGEGSRLTVL.

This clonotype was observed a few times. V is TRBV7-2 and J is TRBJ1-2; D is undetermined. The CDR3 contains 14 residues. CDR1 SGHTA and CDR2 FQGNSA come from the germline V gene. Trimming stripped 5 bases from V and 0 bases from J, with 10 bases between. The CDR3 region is CASSALLANYGYTF. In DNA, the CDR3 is TGTGCCAGCAGCGCCCTTCTAGCTAACTATGGCTACACCTTC.

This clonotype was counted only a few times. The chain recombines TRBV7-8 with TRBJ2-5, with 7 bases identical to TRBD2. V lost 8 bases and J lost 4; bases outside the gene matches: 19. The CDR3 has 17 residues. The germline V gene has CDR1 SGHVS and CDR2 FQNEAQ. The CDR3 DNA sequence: TGTGCCAGCCGCCCGGCGCTAGCGGTCCGAAAGGGAGAGACCCAGTACTTC. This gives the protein CASRPALAVRKGETQYF.

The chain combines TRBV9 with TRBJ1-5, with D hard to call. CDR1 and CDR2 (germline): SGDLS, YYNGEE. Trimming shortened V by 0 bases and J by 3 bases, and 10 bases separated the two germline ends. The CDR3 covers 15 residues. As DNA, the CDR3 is TGTGCCAGCAGCGTAGCGCCGGGCCCCAATCAGCCCCAGCATTTT. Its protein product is CASSVAPGPNQPQHF. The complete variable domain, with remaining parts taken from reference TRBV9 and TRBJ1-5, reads DSGVTQTPKHLITATGQRVTLRCSPRSGDLSVYWYQQSLDQGLQFLIQYYNGEERAKGNILERFSAQQFPDLHSELNLSSLELGDSALYFCASSVAPGPNQPQHFGDGTRLSIL.